These 22 T cell receptor beta chains were sequenced from one sample in a study of beta chain features in type 1 diabetes (dated 2018 in TCRdb). Receptor libraries were prepared by the immunoSEQ multiplex PCR assay. The entire isolated RNA was reverse transcribed using the High Capacity cDNA Reverse Transcription Kit, and thus expressed TCRB transcripts were sequenced. Sourced from immuneACCESS, this table was stored by TCRdb with only in-frame sequences that have V and J called. A share of the clones is absent; for the studies checked, an unresolved V gene accounts for under half, and the remainder has no known explanation. A total of a few hundred thousand clones appear in this sample, about a sixth of them only once. 0.065% to 0.1% of the sample lies in the top ten. Broader findings and caveats from the paper: A moderate but significant shortening of TCRB CDR3 length was observed in type 1 diabetes patients in all four CD4+ subsets.

These TCRs' antigens remain unknown. Input material: naive CD4+ T cells from blood. The sample's cell subset or site label, in plain terms: true naive CD4+ T cells. These receptors all come from a man aged 30 to 45 with type 1 diabetes.

This chain links TRBV18 with TRBJ2-7; tentative D call: TRBD2 (5 bases). The germline gives CDR1 KGHSH, CDR2 LQKENI. V gave up 3 bases and J gave up 2 bases, with 5 bases separating them. The CDR3 is made up of 12 amino acids. CDR3 residues: CASSPRAYEQYF. As DNA, the CDR3 is TGTGCCAGCTCACCGAGGGCCTACGAGCAGTACTTC.

V and J are TRBV5-1 and TRBJ2-7; no clear D gene. The length of the CDR3 is 12 residues. Germline-derived CDR1 and CDR2 are SGHRS and YFSETQ. Trimming removed 4 bases at V and 7 bases at J, with 12 bases between. This CDR3 is CASSPQAREQYF. In DNA, the CDR3 is TGCGCCAGCAGCCCTCAGGCGAGAGAGCAGTACTTC.

The V call is TRBV30, the J call TRBJ2-3; no definite D call. Looked up from germline, CDR1 is GTSNPN and CDR2 is SVGIG (reference sequence). The V gene lost 4 bases and the J gene lost 2 bases, with 13 bases spanning the gap. This CDR3 contains 14 residues. CDR3 in amino acids: CAWIGWPATDTQYF. The CDR3 DNA reads TGTGCCTGGATTGGGTGGCCAGCCACAGATACGCAGTATTTT. Drawing the rest from reference TRBV30 and TRBJ2-3, the complete variable domain is SQTIHQWPATLVQPVGSPLSLECTVEGTSNPNLYWYRQAAGRGLQLLFYSVGIGQISSEVPQNLSASRPQDRQFILSSKKLLLSDSGFYLCAWIGWPATDTQYFGPGTRLTVL.

This clone was seen only a few times. The rearrangement uses TRBV15 and TRBJ2-3; TRBD1 agrees at 9 bases. V lost 0 bases to trimming and J lost 4 bases; unmatched junction nucleotides: 11. The length of the CDR3 is 18 residues. Per the germline V gene, CDR1 is LNHNV and CDR2 is YYDKDF (reference sequence). The CDR3 DNA reads TGTGCCACCAGCAGAGATTTCCAAGGACAGGGGTGGGCAGATACGCAGTATTTT. Translated: CATSRDFQGQGWADTQYF.

The chain links TRBV7-8 to TRBJ2-1; D may be TRBD2 (5 bases). The CDR3 has 14 residues. V was pared by 6 bases and J by 4 bases, with 13 bases between. CDR1 SGHVS and CDR2 FQNEAQ come from the germline V gene. CDR3: CASSRGLLYNEQFF. For the CDR3, the DNA is TGTGCCAGCAGTCGAGGGCTCTTATACAATGAGCAGTTCTTC.

The chain employs TRBV5-1 and TRBJ2-7; no firm D call. The CDR3 has 14 residues. Trimming stripped 0 bases from V and 3 bases from J, with 10 bases between. The germline CDR1 and CDR2 sequences are SGHRS and YFSETQ. The CDR3 region is CASSLESASYEQYF. Written as DNA, the CDR3 is TGCGCCAGCAGCTTGGAGTCAGCTAGCTACGAGCAGTACTTC.

The rearrangement joins TRBV29-1 to TRBJ2-3; 9 positions match TRBD2. Germline lookup yields CDR1 SQVTM and CDR2 ANQGSEA. This CDR3 comprises 14 residues. V lost 4 bases, J lost 3 bases, and 5 bases stayed unmatched. As DNA, the CDR3 is TGCAGCGTTGTTAGCGGGAGTGCGACAGATACGCAGTATTTT. It encodes CSVVSGSATDTQYF.

V gene TRBV6-6 combines with J gene TRBJ2-1; D possibly corresponds to TRBD2 (5 bases). Trimming took 6 bases from V and 3 from J, leaving 6 bases between them. CDR1 is MNHNY and CDR2 is SVGAGI in the germline V gene (reference sequence). The CDR3 extends over 12 amino acids. CDR3 sequence (DNA): TGTGCCAGCAGCCGGGACTACAATGAGCAGTTCTTC. The encoded protein is CASSRDYNEQFF.

The table lists this clone with a few counts. The V call is TRBV7-2, the J call TRBJ2-7; D might be TRBD2 (5 bases). Per the germline V gene, CDR1 is SGHTA and CDR2 is FQGNSA. The CDR3 runs to 14 residues. V gave up 1 base and J gave up 2 bases, with 9 bases separating them. CDR3 coding DNA: TGTGCCAGCAGCTTAGGGCTAGCCCCCTACGAGCAGTACTTC. This sequence encodes CASSLGLAPYEQYF. The full variable domain, with the rest looked up from reference TRBV7-2 and TRBJ2-7, is GAGVSQSPSNKVTEKGKDVELRCDPISGHTALYWYRQSLGQGLEFLIYFQGNSAPDKSGLPSDRFSAERTGGSVSTLTIQRTQQEDSAVYLCASSLGLAPYEQYFGPGTRLTVT.

The genes are TRBV4-3 and TRBJ2-1; 11 positions agree with TRBD2. J lost 4 bases, V lost 3 bases, and 2 bases had no gene match. In germline, CDR1 is LGHNA, CDR2 YSLEER. The CDR3 consists of 15 residues. For the CDR3, the DNA is TGCGCCAGCAGCCATGCTAGCGGGGGGTACAATGAGCAGTTCTTC. Amino acids: CASSHASGGYNEQFF.

The rearrangement uses TRBV29-1 and TRBJ2-3, with D hard to call. CDR3 length: 11 amino acids. Germline lookup yields CDR1 SQVTM and CDR2 ANQGSEA. V lost 4 bases to trimming and J lost 4 bases, with 6 bases between them. CDR3 loop: CSVAVSDTQYF. The CDR3 nucleotides are TGCAGCGTTGCAGTTTCAGATACGCAGTATTTT.

This clone came up a few times. The V and J genes are TRBV29-1 and TRBJ2-1; TRBD2 matches 9 bases. CDR1 and CDR2 (germline): SQVTM, ANQGSEA. This CDR3 comprises 17 residues. J lost 7 bases, V lost 1 base, and 14 bases had no gene match. The CDR3, as DNA: TGCAGCGTTGAAGCGCGACTAGCGGTACCCTCTAAGAATGAGCAGTTCTTC. Its translation: CSVEARLAVPSKNEQFF.

This clone was found a few times. V is TRBV9 and J is TRBJ2-3, with 10 nucleotides matching TRBD2. The V and J ends lost 0 bases and 0 bases, in that order; junction bases with no gene match: 4. The CDR3 has 17 residues. Germline CDR1 and CDR2: SGDLS and YYNGEE. This CDR3 reads CASSVALAGASTDTQYF. The DNA for the CDR3 is TGTGCCAGCAGCGTAGCTCTAGCGGGGGCTAGCACAGATACGCAGTATTTT.

The chain recombines TRBV5-1 with TRBJ2-1; TRBD2 might be the D (5 bases). The CDR3 has 15 residues. Germline assignment: CDR1 SGHRS and CDR2 YFSETQ. Trimming took 2 bases from V and 4 from J, leaving 13 bases between them. In nucleotides, the CDR3 is TGCGCCAGCAGCTTATCACTAGGTGGATACAATGAGCAGTTCTTC. It specifies CASSLSLGGYNEQFF.

V and J are TRBV28 and TRBJ2-3, with D possibly matching TRBD2 (5 bases). The CDR3 is made up of 15 amino acids. The germline gives CDR1 MDHEN, CDR2 SYDVKM. Deletions cut 7 bases from V and 0 bases from J, with 14 bases between. The CDR3 is CASTVGDRSTDTQYF. The CDR3 DNA sequence: TGTGCCAGCACGGTCGGGGATCGGAGCACAGATACGCAGTATTTT. Filled out from reference TRBV28 and TRBJ2-3, the complete variable domain reads DVKVTQSSRYLVKRTGEKVFLECVQDMDHENMFWYRQDPGLGLRLIYFSYDVKMKEKGDIPEGYSVSREKKERFSLILESASTNQTSMYLCASTVGDRSTDTQYFGPGTRLTVL.

This sequence joins TRBV28 and TRBJ2-3; perhaps D is TRBD1 or TRBD2 (6 bases each). The length of the CDR3 is 17 residues. Trimming stripped 1 base from V and 2 bases from J, with 16 bases between. CDR1 and CDR2 from the germline V gene are MDHEN and SYDVKM. CDR3: CASSLFGGTMITDTQYF. Written as DNA, the CDR3 is TGTGCCAGCAGTTTATTCGGGGGCACCATGATCACAGATACGCAGTATTTT. The complete variable domain, with remaining parts taken from reference TRBV28 and TRBJ2-3, reads DVKVTQSSRYLVKRTGEKVFLECVQDMDHENMFWYRQDPGLGLRLIYFSYDVKMKEKGDIPEGYSVSREKKERFSLILESASTNQTSMYLCASSLFGGTMITDTQYFGPGTRLTVL.

This clone has just a few counts. The CDR3 nucleotides read TGCGCCAGCAGCTGGGAGGCCAGCACAGATACGCAGTATTTT. Its translation is CASSWEASTDTQYF. The chain combines TRBV5-1 with TRBJ2-3; tentatively, D is TRBD2 (6 bases). This CDR3 comprises 14 residues. Trimming left V 3 bases short and J 0 bases short, with 8 bases between. Per the germline V gene, CDR1 is SGHRS and CDR2 is YFSETQ.

V is TRBV29-1 and J is TRBJ1-2; D gene uncertain. This CDR3 region has 10 residues. CDR1 is SQVTM and CDR2 is ANQGSEA in the germline V gene. The V end was cut by 6 bases, the J end by 4 bases, with 6 bases between. Written as DNA, the CDR3 is TGCAGCGTAAACAGCTATGGCTACACCTTC. Its translation is CSVNSYGYTF.

The chain couples TRBV25-1 to TRBJ2-6; TRBD1 matches 7 bases. CDR1 MGHDK and CDR2 SYGVNS come from the germline V gene. This CDR3 has 18 residues. Trimming took 5 bases from V and 2 from J; bases not matched to a gene: 12. The CDR3 loop is CASSIRQGLSAGANVLTF. DNA for the CDR3: TGTGCCAGCAGTATCCGACAGGGTCTTAGTGCTGGGGCCAACGTCCTGACTTTC.

This clone came up a few times. The rearrangement joins TRBV29-1 to TRBJ2-3; D is possibly TRBD1 (7 bases). CDR1 SQVTM and CDR2 ANQGSEA come from the germline V gene. This CDR3 contains 13 residues. The V end was cut by 7 bases, the J end by 4 bases, with 15 bases between. In nucleotides, the CDR3 is TGCAGCGCCGCAGGGGGGCGGCCAGATACGCAGTATTTT. Amino acids: CSAAGGRPDTQYF.

This clone was detected only a few times. The CDR3 DNA is TGTGCCAGCAGCGTACAGGAGTACCAAGAGACCCAGTACTTC. Translating gives CASSVQEYQETQYF. J is TRBJ2-5 and V is TRBV9; D not resolved. The CDR3 length is 14 residues. Germline CDR1 reads SGDLS; CDR2 reads YYNGEE. Trimming removed 1 base from V and 0 bases from J, with 7 bases in between. Complete variable domain (other parts from reference TRBV9 and TRBJ2-5): DSGVTQTPKHLITATGQRVTLRCSPRSGDLSVYWYQQSLDQGLQFLIQYYNGEERAKGNILERFSAQQFPDLHSELNLSSLELGDSALYFCASSVQEYQETQYFGPGTRLLVL.

This clone has a handful of counts. V gene TRBV25-1 combines with J gene TRBJ1-2; D might be TRBD1 (6 bases). Germline loops: CDR1 MGHDK, CDR2 SYGVNS. CDR3 length: 12 residues. V lost 7 bases and J lost 3, with 9 bases in between. The CDR3 DNA reads as TGTGCCAGCAAAAGGGGGGACTATGGCTACACCTTC. Its protein product is CASKRGDYGYTF.